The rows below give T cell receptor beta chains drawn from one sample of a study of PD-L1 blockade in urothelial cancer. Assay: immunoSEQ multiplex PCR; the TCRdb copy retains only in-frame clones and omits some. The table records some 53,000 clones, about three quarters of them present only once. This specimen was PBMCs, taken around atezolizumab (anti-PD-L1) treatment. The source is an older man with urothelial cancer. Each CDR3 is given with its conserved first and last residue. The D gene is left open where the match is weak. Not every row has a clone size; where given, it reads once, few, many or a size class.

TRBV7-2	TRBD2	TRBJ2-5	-	CASSLEAGGGETQYF	TGTGCCAGCAGCTTAGAGGCGGGAGGCGGCGAGACCCAGTACTTC
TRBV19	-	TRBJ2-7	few	CASSNRGGGGEQYF	TGTGCCAGTAGTAACAGGGGGGGCGGCGGCGAGCAGTACTTC
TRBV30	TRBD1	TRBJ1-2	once	CAWAGQAGGYTF	TGTGCCTGGGCGGGACAGGCGGGAGGCTACACCTTC
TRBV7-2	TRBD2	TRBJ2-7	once	CASSLAPLAGGYEQYF	TGTGCCAGCAGCTTAGCCCCTCTAGCGGGGGGTTACGAGCAGTACTTC
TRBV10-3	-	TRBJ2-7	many	CAITMTASSYEQYF	TGTGCCATCACTATGACAGCGAGCTCCTACGAGCAGTACTTC
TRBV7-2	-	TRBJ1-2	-	CASSSGTGGEGYTF	TGTGCCAGCAGCTCCGGGACTGGGGGAGAGGGCTACACCTTC
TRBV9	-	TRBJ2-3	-	CASSLEGLSTDTQYF	TGTGCCAGCAGCCTAGAGGGACTCAGCACAGATACGCAGTATTTT
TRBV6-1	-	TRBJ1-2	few	CASSEPGLRAAGYTF	TGTGCCAGCAGTGAGCCGGGACTGCGCGCGGCGGGCTACACCTTC
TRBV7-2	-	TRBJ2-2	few	CASTPNRGSNTGELFF	TGTGCCAGCACCCCCAATCGCGGTTCGAACACCGGGGAGCTGTTTTTT
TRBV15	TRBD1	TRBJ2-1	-	CATSKGQVVDEQFF	TGTGCCACCAGCAAAGGACAGGTGGTAGATGAGCAGTTCTTC
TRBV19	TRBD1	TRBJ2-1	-	CASSRSGTGPREQFF	TGTGCCAGTAGCCGATCCGGGACAGGGCCTCGAGAGCAGTTCTTC
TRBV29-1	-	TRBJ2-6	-	CSVQVSGANVLTF	TGCAGCGTTCAGGTCTCTGGGGCCAACGTCCTGACTTTC
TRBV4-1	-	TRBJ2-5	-	CASSQEGRSGRETQYF	TGCGCCAGCAGCCAAGAGGGGCGATCCGGGAGAGAGACCCAGTACTTC
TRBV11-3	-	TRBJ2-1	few	CASSPPQGFYNEQFF	TGTGCCAGCAGCCCCCCCCAGGGCTTCTACAATGAGCAGTTCTTC
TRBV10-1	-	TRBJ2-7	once	CASIIAASSYEQYF	TGCGCCAGCATCATAGCGGCAAGCTCCTACGAGCAGTACTTC
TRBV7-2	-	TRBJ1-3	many	CASSPPGSGNTIYF	TGTGCCAGCAGCCCGCCGGGCTCTGGAAACACCATATATTTT
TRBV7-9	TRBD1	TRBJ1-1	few	CASRSGQDTEAFF	TGTGCCAGCAGATCAGGACAGGACACTGAAGCTTTCTTT
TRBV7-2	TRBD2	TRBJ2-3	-	CASSLVLVGGGDTDTQYF	TGTGCCAGCAGCTTAGTACTTGTAGGCGGGGGGGACACAGATACGCAGTATTTT
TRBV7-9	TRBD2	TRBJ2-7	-	CASSSTQYSGRAYEQYF	TGTGCCAGCAGCTCCACCCAGTATAGCGGGAGGGCCTACGAGCAGTACTTC
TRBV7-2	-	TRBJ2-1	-	CASSLAPGNEQFF	TGTGCCAGCAGCTTAGCGCCGGGGAATGAGCAGTTCTTC
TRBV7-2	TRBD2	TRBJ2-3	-	CASSLQRPAGGRTVQYF	TGTGCCAGCAGCTTACAACGGCCAGCGGGGGGGCGGACAGTGCAGTATTTT
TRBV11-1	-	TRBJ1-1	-	CASSLKEGTEAFF	TGTGCCAGCAGCTTAAAAGAGGGAACTGAAGCTTTCTTT
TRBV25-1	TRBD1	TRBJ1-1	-	CATQGQGGKNTEAFF	TGTGCCACTCAAGGACAGGGGGGAAAGAACACTGAAGCTTTCTTT
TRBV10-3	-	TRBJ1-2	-	CATRGVANYGYTF	TGTGCCACCAGGGGTGTAGCCAACTATGGCTACACCTTC
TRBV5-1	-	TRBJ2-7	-	CASSLLGIFSYEQYF	TGCGCCAGCAGCTTACTGGGCATTTTTTCCTACGAGCAGTACTTC
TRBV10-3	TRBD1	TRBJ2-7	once	CAISEIRTGGKAYEQYF	TGTGCCATCAGTGAGATCCGGACAGGGGGCAAAGCCTACGAGCAGTACTTC
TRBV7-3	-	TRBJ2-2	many	CASSLIDAGELFF	TGTGCCAGCAGCTTAATAGATGCCGGGGAGCTGTTTTTT
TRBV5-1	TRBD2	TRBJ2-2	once	CASSFTRTSGTGELFF	TGCGCCAGCAGCTTTACCAGGACTAGCGGTACCGGGGAGCTGTTTTTT
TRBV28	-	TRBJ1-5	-	CASSLGRSGISNQPQHF	TGTGCCAGCAGTTTAGGTAGGTCAGGGATTAGCAATCAGCCCCAGCATTTT
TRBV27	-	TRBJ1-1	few	CASSLRQNTEAFF	TGTGCCAGCAGTTTGAGGCAGAACACTGAAGCTTTCTTT
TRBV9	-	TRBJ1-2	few	CASSGADRGYTF	TGTGCCAGCAGCGGAGCGGACCGAGGCTACACCTTC
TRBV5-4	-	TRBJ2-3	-	CASSSDGGRTDTQYF	TGTGCCAGCAGTTCTGACGGGGGGCGAACAGATACGCAGTATTTT
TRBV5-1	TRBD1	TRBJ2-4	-	CASSSGQAYKNIQYF	TGCGCCAGCAGCTCCGGACAGGCCTACAAAAACATTCAGTACTTC
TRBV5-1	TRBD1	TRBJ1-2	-	CASSFPGQGGSGYTF	TGCGCCAGCAGCTTTCCGGGACAGGGAGGCAGTGGCTACACCTTC
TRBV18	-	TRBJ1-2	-	CASSPIGAGRLKTNGYTF	TGTGCCAGCTCACCCATTGGCGCGGGACGCCTGAAAACTAATGGCTACACCTTC
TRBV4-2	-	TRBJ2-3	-	CASSQNRDTQYF	TGTGCCAGCAGCCAAAACAGGGATACGCAGTATTTT
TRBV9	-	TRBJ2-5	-	CASSPLYQTQETQYF	TGTGCCAGCAGCCCCTTGTACCAGACACAAGAGACCCAGTACTTC
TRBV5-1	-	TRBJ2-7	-	CASSLDSERYEQYF	TGCGCCAGCAGCTTGGACAGTGAGCGGTACGAGCAGTACTTC
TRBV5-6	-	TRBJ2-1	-	CASSSFNEQFF	TGTGCCAGCAGCTCTTTCAATGAGCAGTTCTTC
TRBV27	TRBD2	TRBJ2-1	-	CASSRLAGGSYNEQFF	TGTGCCAGCAGTCGACTAGCGGGAGGGAGCTACAATGAGCAGTTCTTC
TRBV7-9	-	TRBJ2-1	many	CASSLARAAYNEQFF	TGTGCCAGCAGCTTAGCGCGGGCGGCATACAATGAGCAGTTCTTC
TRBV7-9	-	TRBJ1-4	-	CASSALVPTNEKLFF	TGTGCCAGCAGCGCCCTAGTCCCGACTAATGAAAAACTGTTTTTT
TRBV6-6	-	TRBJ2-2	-	CASSQGRAGELFF	TGTGCCAGCAGTCAGGGAAGGGCCGGGGAGCTGTTTTTT
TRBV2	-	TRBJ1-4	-	CASSEDGWEKLFF	TGTGCCAGCAGTGAAGACGGGTGGGAAAAACTGTTTTTT
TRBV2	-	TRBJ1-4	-	CASSEGAANEKLFF	TGTGCCAGCAGTGAGGGGGCGGCTAATGAAAAACTGTTTTTT
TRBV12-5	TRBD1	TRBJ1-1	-	CASGLVLGTGGLEAFF	TGTGCTAGTGGTTTGGTACTAGGGACAGGGGGATTAGAAGCTTTCTTT
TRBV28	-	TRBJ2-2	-	CASSLHGSTAGELFF	TGTGCCAGCAGTTTACACGGTAGTACCGCCGGGGAGCTGTTTTTT
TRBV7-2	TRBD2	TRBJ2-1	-	CASSLTSLTTGGNEQFF	TGTGCCAGCAGCTTAACTAGTCTGACAACGGGAGGGAATGAGCAGTTCTTC
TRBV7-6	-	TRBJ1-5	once	CASSLLDNQPQHF	TGTGCCAGCAGCTTACTAGACAATCAGCCCCAGCATTTT
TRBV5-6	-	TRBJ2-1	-	CASSQGLSSYNEQFF	TGTGCCAGCAGCCAAGGACTTAGCTCCTACAATGAGCAGTTCTTC
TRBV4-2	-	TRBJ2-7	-	CASSHISPGRGLDEQYF	TGTGCCAGCAGCCATATCTCGCCCGGGAGAGGGCTCGACGAGCAGTACTTC
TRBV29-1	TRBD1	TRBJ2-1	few	CSVRDFDRGKGNEQFF	TGCAGCGTCCGAGATTTTGACAGGGGTAAAGGCAATGAGCAGTTCTTC
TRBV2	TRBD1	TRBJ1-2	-	CASSAGTGGYGYTF	TGTGCCAGCAGTGCCGGGACAGGGGGCTATGGCTACACCTTC
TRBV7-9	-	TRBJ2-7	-	CASSTRRDSYEQYF	TGTGCCAGCAGCACCCGACGGGACTCCTACGAGCAGTACTTC
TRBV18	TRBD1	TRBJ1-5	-	CASSPGGGRQPQHF	TGTGCCAGCTCCCCAGGGGGAGGGAGACAGCCCCAGCATTTT
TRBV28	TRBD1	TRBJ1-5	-	CASSPWGTGGEFYSNQPQHF	TGTGCCAGCAGCCCATGGGGGACAGGGGGCGAGTTTTATAGCAATCAGCCCCAGCATTTT
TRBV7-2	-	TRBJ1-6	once	CASTPRGSQNSPLHF	TGTGCCAGCACCCCAAGGGGGTCCCAAAATTCACCCCTCCACTTT